The T cell receptor beta chain described here comes from a study of blood T cell repertoires in COVID-19. Overall study context: Sources were T cells, B-cell-depleted T cells, or PBMCs; the material itself was cDNA or gDNA.

In the study's own analysis: Reference gene primer amplification gave nucleated cell count estimates. Some clones are missing from TCRdb's copy, which holds only in-frame ones; the method was immunoSEQ multiplex PCR. Clonal size and the V and J genes are those of that table, whereas D and trimming came from the DNA. The sample includes about 130,000 clones, around 88% of them seen just once. The sample was peripheral blood. The origin of this receptor is a man between 45 and 60 years old with acute or convalescent COVID-19.

The CDR3 bases are TGTGCCAGCAGTCCAAGCTGGGCAGTGAACACTGAAGCTTTCTTT. Translating gives CASSPSWAVNTEAFF. V and J are TRBV27 and TRBJ1-1; no reliable D call. Germline V gives CDR1 MNHEY, CDR2 SMNVEV (reference sequence). CDR3 length: 15 amino acids. Trimming stripped 5 bases from V and 0 bases from J, with 13 bases between.